The 23 T cell receptor beta chains given below trace back to one sample, sequenced in a study of T-cell memory formation after mild COVID-19. TCRdb reanalysed the 5' RACE reads using MiXCR and keeps one entry per CDR3 protein. Altogether about half a million distinct CDR3 sequences are present, around a sixth being singletons, with the ten largest covering more than 9%. The sequenced sample was PBMCs or a T cell subset sorted from them (not recorded which). These receptors were taken from an adult woman who had mild COVID-19 (a few samples of this study predate the infection). Cell type and time point are not known.

This rearrangement joins TRBV7-3 to TRBJ2-1; D call uncertain. The CDR3 runs 13 residues. Germline CDR1 SGHTA, CDR2 FQGTGA. The V end was cut by 5 bases, the J end by 2 bases, with 7 bases between. The CDR3 bases are TGTGCCAGCAGCGCAGGCACCTACAATGAGCAGTTCTTC. Its translation: CASSAGTYNEQFF.

This rearrangement joins TRBV29-1 to TRBJ1-2, with D hard to call. Germline values: CDR1 SQVTM, CDR2 ANQGSEA. Trimming left V 4 bases short and J 0 bases short, with 12 bases between. This CDR3 is built from 14 residues. The chain's CDR3 is CSVGSSTPNYGYTF. The DNA for the CDR3 is TGCAGCGTTGGATCCTCTACGCCTAACTATGGCTACACCTTC.

This clonotype was seen more than once but under ten times. The chain links TRBV18 to TRBJ2-1; possible D gene TRBD2, 5 bases. Germline CDR1 and CDR2: KGHSH and LQKENI. The CDR3 has 14 residues. With 4 bases removed from V and 3 bases from J, the gap between germline ends came to 10 bases. The CDR3 loop reads CASSQDWIYNEQFF. The CDR3 coding sequence is TGTGCCAGCTCACAGGACTGGATCTACAATGAGCAGTTCTTC.

This chain uses TRBV13 with TRBJ2-1, with 8 bases matching TRBD2. This CDR3 comprises 14 residues. Germline V lookup: CDR1 PRHDT, CDR2 FYEKMQ (reference sequence). The junction had 17 bases not matched to a gene; V was cut back by 7 bases and J by 15 bases. The CDR3 bases are TGTGCCAGCATCTCGACGGTGGCGGGAGGCGAGGTGTTCTTC. Protein: CASISTVAGGEVFF. Using reference TRBV13 and TRBJ2-1 for the parts outside the CDR3, the full variable domain is AAGVIQSPRHLIKEKRETATLKCYPIPRHDTVYWYQQGPGQDPQFLISFYEKMQSDKGSIPDRFSAQQFSDYHSELNMSSLELGDSALYFCASISTVAGGEVFFGPGTRLTVL.

The rearrangement links TRBV7-9 to TRBJ2-3; 9 nucleotides match TRBD1. Germline V gene data show CDR1 as SEHNR and CDR2 as FQNEAQ (reference sequence). V shed 0 bases, J shed 3 bases, and the junction held 4 bases outside the gene matches. This CDR3 is 16 amino acids long. CDR3 protein: CASSLARTGVTDTQYF. In nucleotides, the CDR3 is TGTGCCAGCAGCTTAGCGCGGACAGGGGTAACAGATACGCAGTATTTT.

This clonotype appeared a few times. The V gene is TRBV3-1, the J gene TRBJ2-1; possible D gene TRBD1, 6 bases. The V gene's germline CDR1 is LGHDT and CDR2 YNNKEL (reference sequence). Trimming removed 6 bases at V and 4 bases at J, with 10 bases between. The CDR3 runs 13 residues. CDR3 protein: CASRRGQYNEQFF. The CDR3 DNA follows: TGTGCCAGCAGGAGAGGACAGTACAATGAGCAGTTCTTC.

The V and J genes are TRBV12-3 or TRBV12-4 and TRBJ2-7, with D hard to call. V was pared by 5 bases and J by 0 bases, with 14 bases between. This CDR3 spans 15 amino acids. The CDR3 nucleotides read TGTGCCAGCAGTCCCAATCCGACAAGCTCCTACGAGCAGTACTTC. Protein: CASSPNPTSSYEQYF.

The V call is TRBV7-9, the J call TRBJ1-2, with 9 bases fitting TRBD1. This CDR3 comprises 16 residues. V shed 5 bases and J 7 bases; nucleotides not matched to a gene: 14. Germline V gene data show CDR1 as SEHNR and CDR2 as FQNEAQ (reference sequence). CDR3 DNA sequence: TGTGCCAGCAGCACGTTACCGGGACAGGGTTCTTCTGGCTACACCTTC. This translates into CASSTLPGQGSSGYTF.

The V and J genes are TRBV6-5 and TRBJ2-3; the match to TRBD2 covers 7 bases. The CDR3 is made up of 16 amino acids. Per the germline V gene, CDR1 is MNHEY and CDR2 is SVGAGI. The V segment lost 0 bases and the J segment 4 bases; nucleotides outside the gene matches: 7. The CDR3 sequence is CASSYSGAGAADTQYF. DNA for the CDR3: TGTGCCAGCAGTTACTCGGGCGCGGGAGCGGCAGATACGCAGTATTTT.

This clonotype was counted between two and nine times. The rearrangement joins TRBV5-1 to TRBJ2-1; 11 bases match TRBD2. V shed 3 bases and J 7 bases; nucleotides not matched to a gene: 3. The CDR3 consists of 14 residues. Germline V gene sequence: CDR1 SGHRS, CDR2 YFSETQ. CDR3 loop: CASSSRTSGNEQFF. CDR3 nucleotides: TGCGCCAGCAGCTCTCGGACTAGCGGGAATGAGCAGTTCTTC.

The chain couples TRBV6-5 to TRBJ2-3, with a possible D match to TRBD2 (6 bases). CDR3 length: 15 residues. Per the germline V gene, CDR1 is MNHEY and CDR2 is SVGAGI. Trimming pared 2 bases from V and 2 bases from J, leaving 11 bases between. The CDR3 region has the DNA TGTGCCAGCAGTTACATTGCGGGATCCACAGATACGCAGTATTTT. It is translated as CASSYIAGSTDTQYF.

V gene TRBV7-9 combines with J gene TRBJ1-4; D call uncertain. Germline V gene sequence: CDR1 SEHNR, CDR2 FQNEAQ (reference sequence). CDR3 length equals 13 residues. The V gene lost 4 bases and the J gene lost 5 bases, with 8 bases spanning the gap. CDR3 in DNA: TGTGCCAGCAGCTCAGACAACAATGAAAAACTGTTTTTT. It codes for CASSSDNNEKLFF.

The gene calls are TRBV2 and TRBJ2-3; TRBD2 agrees at 7 bases. Looked up from germline, CDR1 is SNHLY and CDR2 is FYNNEI. The CDR3 spans 12 residues. Unmatched junction bases numbered 3, after V lost 8 bases and J lost 4 bases. CDR3 protein: CASDLAADTQYF. The CDR3 bases are TGTGCCAGCGATCTAGCGGCAGATACGCAGTATTTT.

This clonotype has ten or more counts. J is TRBJ2-1 and V is TRBV11-1; the D gene could be TRBD1 or TRBD2 (5 bases each). V dropped 8 bases and J dropped 6 bases, with 17 bases sitting between them. Germline CDR1 is SGHAT and CDR2 is FQDESV (reference sequence). This CDR3 region has 14 residues. CDR3 nucleotides: TGTGCCAGCGGAGCCGGGACCTTGTCCAATGAGCAGTTCTTC. This gives the protein CASGAGTLSNEQFF.

The V call is TRBV7-2, the J call TRBJ1-4; 9 nucleotides line up with TRBD1. The CDR3 loop spans 16 amino acids. Germline V gene lookup returns CDR1 SGHTA and CDR2 FQGNSA. Unmatched junction bases numbered 8, after V lost 2 bases and J lost 7 bases. For the CDR3, the DNA is TGTGCCAGCAGCTTACCGGGACAGGGCATTTTTGAAAAACTGTTTTTT. Translating gives CASSLPGQGIFEKLFF.

V is TRBV4-1 and J is TRBJ2-5; TRBD2 matches 8 bases. Germline trimming cut 8 bases from V and 1 base from J; bases unmatched to any gene: 6. The CDR3 is made up of 14 amino acids. Germline CDR1 is MGHRA and CDR2 is YSYEKL. The DNA of the CDR3 is TGCGCCAGCGGCCGGGGGGGAGGCCAAGAGACCCAGTACTTC. It is translated as CASGRGGGQETQYF.

This clonotype was picked up a small number of times. J is TRBJ1-5 and V is TRBV12-3 or TRBV12-4; D might be TRBD1 (6 bases). The V end was cut by 7 bases, the J end by 7 bases, with 17 bases between. This CDR3 spans 14 amino acids. CDR3 sequence reads: CASTREQGGQPQHF. The CDR3 DNA is TGTGCCAGCACGAGGGAACAGGGAGGACAGCCCCAGCATTTT.

A single count supports this clonotype. The chain combines TRBV12-3 or TRBV12-4 with TRBJ2-2; TRBD1 aligns across 7 bases. The CDR3 consists of 15 residues. V was pared by 4 bases and J by 5 bases, with 7 bases of the junction left unmatched. The CDR3 reads CASSYDRAKTGELFF. CDR3 nucleotides: TGTGCCAGCAGTTATGACAGGGCTAAAACCGGGGAGCTGTTTTTT.

The rearrangement uses TRBV30 and TRBJ2-7; TRBD1 might be the D (6 bases). The CDR3 sequence is 14 residues long. Germline V lookup: CDR1 GTSNPN, CDR2 SVGIG (reference sequence). V was clipped by 3 bases and J by 0 bases, with 12 bases between them. This chain's CDR3 is CAWRDRTTSYEQYF. In DNA, the CDR3 is TGTGCCTGGAGAGACAGGACCACCTCCTACGAGCAGTACTTC.

This chain links TRBV24-1 with TRBJ2-7; TRBD1 aligns across 10 bases. In germline, CDR1 is KGHDR, CDR2 SFDVKD. V shed 4 bases and J 3 bases; nucleotides not matched to a gene: 5. The CDR3 spans 15 residues. In nucleotides, the CDR3 is TGTGCCACCAGTGACCCGGGACAGGGGTTCTACGAGCAGTACTTC. Its protein product is CATSDPGQGFYEQYF.

This clonotype has just a few counts. The V call is TRBV29-1, the J call TRBJ1-4, with 7 bases matching TRBD1. This CDR3 has 13 amino acids. Per germline, CDR1 SQVTM and CDR2 ANQGSEA. Losses at the gene ends were 4 bases for V and 8 bases for J; bases not matched to a gene: 7. The CDR3 sequence: CSVGDRRDEKLFF. In nucleotides, the CDR3 is TGCAGCGTTGGGGACAGAAGGGACGAAAAACTGTTTTTT.

This clonotype was detected a few times. The chain has TRBV9 and TRBJ2-1; 7 nucleotides align to TRBD2. This CDR3 is 17 amino acids long. Germline V lookup: CDR1 SGDLS, CDR2 YYNGEE. The ends lost 4 bases at V and 4 bases at J; junction bases unmatched: 14. The CDR3 bases are TGTGCCAGCAGCCTAGGGGTCGCGGCGCGGGAGTACAATGAGCAGTTCTTC. Its protein is CASSLGVAAREYNEQFF. Based on the CDR3 plus reference TRBV9 and TRBJ2-1, the full variable domain is DSGVTQTPKHLITATGQRVTLRCSPRSGDLSVYWYQQSLDQGLQFLIQYYNGEERAKGNILERFSAQQFPDLHSELNLSSLELGDSALYFCASSLGVAAREYNEQFFGPGTRLTVL.

This clonotype was counted a single time. V is TRBV2 and J is TRBJ2-2, with TRBD1 matching over 7 bases. Trimming removed 0 bases from V and 4 bases from J; junction bases left unmatched: 8. Germline-derived CDR1 and CDR2 are SNHLY and FYNNEI. This CDR3 region has 17 residues. CDR3 in amino acids: CASSEALDRAGTGELFF. The CDR3 DNA reads as TGTGCCAGCAGTGAAGCGCTTGACAGGGCGGGCACCGGGGAGCTGTTTTTT.